This entry lists 20 T cell receptor beta chains sequenced from one sample in a study of T cells in localized non-small cell lung cancer. The table came from immunoSEQ multiplex PCR; TCRdb's copy has only in-frame clones and leaves some out. The sample records 38,000 or so clones, 81% being singletons. Sequencing used peripheral blood mononuclear cells, obtained before any cancer treatment. Source of these receptors: a male donor older than 55 with stage II lung adenocarcinoma.

This clone appeared a few times. The chain has TRBV21-1 and TRBJ1-5. TRBV21-1 is deemed a pseudogene. The CDR3 loop spans 18 amino acids. The CDR3 DNA is TGTGCCAGCAGCACGCGGGACACGGAGGGGACGCGAAATCAGCCCCAGCATTTT. This encodes CASSTRDTEGTRNQPQHF.

J is TRBJ1-1 and V is TRBV19; no clear D. Trimming took off 0 bases at V and 0 bases at J, with 5 bases between the two ends. Germline-derived CDR1 and CDR2 are LNHDA and SQIVND (reference sequence). The CDR3 is 14 residues long. The CDR3 DNA reads TGTGCCAGTAGTATAGAAGGGATGAACACTGAAGCTTTCTTT. The encoded protein is CASSIEGMNTEAFF. The complete variable domain, with remaining parts taken from reference TRBV19 and TRBJ1-1, reads DGGITQSPKYLFRKEGQNVTLSCEQNLNHDAMYWYRQDPGQGLRLIYYSQIVNDFQKGDIAEGYSVSREKKESFPLTVTSAQKNPTAFYLCASSIEGMNTEAFFGQGTRLTVV.

This clone was picked up a small number of times. The chain links TRBV5-1 to TRBJ1-1; the D is unclear. The CDR3 is 13 amino acids. Trimming removed 3 bases at V and 1 base at J, with 7 bases between. Germline V lookup: CDR1 SGHRS, CDR2 YFSETQ. The CDR3 is CASSSKQNTEAFF. Written as DNA, the CDR3 is TGCGCCAGCAGCTCCAAACAGAACACTGAAGCTTTCTTT.

This clone was counted between two and nine times. The CDR3 region is CSARTAGYEQYF. In nucleotides, the CDR3 is TGCAGCGCCCGGACCGCCGGGTACGAGCAGTACTTC. This chain joins TRBV29-1 and TRBJ2-7; unclear D gene. Trimming removed 7 bases at V and 4 bases at J, with 14 bases between. The V gene's germline CDR1 is SQVTM and CDR2 ANQGSEA. The CDR3 consists of 12 residues.

A note on this clone: Different DNA sequences within this sample yield the same CDR3. The chain couples TRBV19 to TRBJ1-1; TRBD1 matches at 8 bases. CDR3 size: 18 residues. The V and J ends lost 2 bases and 1 base, in that order; junction bases with no gene match: 12. CDR1 is LNHDA and CDR2 is SQIVND in the germline V gene (reference sequence). The CDR3 loop is CASSIYAGRQGPNTEAFF. The CDR3 bases are TGTGCCAGTAGTATATACGCTGGTCGACAGGGGCCGAACACTGAAGCTTTCTTT.

J is TRBJ2-3 and V is TRBV7-8; 7 bases match TRBD2. CDR3 length: 12 amino acids. V lost 8 bases to trimming and J lost 5 bases; unmatched junction nucleotides: 4. The germline CDR1 and CDR2 sequences are SGHVS and FQNEAQ. The CDR3 DNA follows: TGTGCCAGCGCGGGAGACGAAGATACGCAGTATTTT. It translates to CASAGDEDTQYF.

This clone was observed a few times. The chain has TRBV4-1 and TRBJ1-5, with D hard to call. The CDR3 runs 15 residues. Germline V gives CDR1 MGHRA, CDR2 YSYEKL. Trimming pared 0 bases from V and 3 bases from J, leaving 9 bases between. In DNA, the CDR3 is TGCGCCAGCAGCCAAGATAACGGTCTCAATCAGCCCCAGCATTTT. Translated, it gives CASSQDNGLNQPQHF.

The V and J genes are TRBV27 and TRBJ2-1; 13 bases align to TRBD2. Germline trimming cut 6 bases from V and 12 bases from J; bases unmatched to any gene: 14. The germline V gene has CDR1 MNHEY and CDR2 SMNVEV (reference sequence). The CDR3 sequence is 16 residues long. CDR3 residues: CASRPRATSGGSTQFF. In DNA form, the CDR3 reads TGTGCCAGCAGGCCCCGGGCGACTAGCGGGGGGTCAACGCAGTTCTTC.

CDR3 in amino acids: CASRTSGSWETQYF. The CDR3 region has the DNA TGTGCCTCCAGGACTAGCGGGAGTTGGGAGACCCAGTACTTC. This chain uses TRBV10-3 with TRBJ2-5, with 13 bases fitting TRBD2. The CDR3 spans 14 residues. After removal of 11 bases from V and 5 bases from J, the junction contained 8 bases not matched to a gene. CDR1 ENHRY and CDR2 SYGVKD come from the germline V gene.

The CDR3 bases are TGTGCCTGGAGGCCCGGGGCAGACTATGGCTACACCTTC. This codes for CAWRPGADYGYTF. The V and J genes are TRBV30 and TRBJ1-2; D is possibly TRBD1 (5 bases). This CDR3 spans 13 amino acids. Per germline, CDR1 GTSNPN and CDR2 SVGIG (reference sequence). V lost 3 bases to trimming and J lost 3 bases, with 11 bases between them. The whole variable domain, filled in from reference TRBV30 and TRBJ1-2, reads SQTIHQWPATLVQPVGSPLSLECTVEGTSNPNLYWYRQAAGRGLQLLFYSVGIGQISSEVPQNLSASRPQDRQFILSSKKLLLSDSGFYLCAWRPGADYGYTFGSGTRLTVV.

The chain couples TRBV5-1 to TRBJ2-6; TRBD1 is a possible D gene (6 bases). The CDR3 extends over 18 amino acids. Germline V lookup: CDR1 SGHRS, CDR2 YFSETQ. V dropped 5 bases and J dropped 0 bases, with 18 bases sitting between them. As DNA, the CDR3 is TGCGCCAGCAGTTTTAACCGGGACACAAACTCTGGGGCCAACGTCCTGACTTTC. It translates to CASSFNRDTNSGANVLTF.

Written as DNA, the CDR3 is TGTGCCATCAGTGATGGCGACAGCAATCAGCCCCAGCATTTT. This encodes CAISDGDSNQPQHF. The gene calls are TRBV10-3 and TRBJ1-5; D ambiguous. CDR3 length: 14 amino acids. V lost 3 bases to trimming and J lost 1 base, with 7 bases between them. Germline lookup yields CDR1 ENHRY and CDR2 SYGVKD.

This clone was seen a few times. The chain uses TRBV14 and TRBJ1-1, with 7 bases aligning to TRBD1. The ends lost 4 bases at V and 7 bases at J; junction bases unmatched: 6. Germline assignment: CDR1 SGHDN and CDR2 FVKESK. The CDR3 is 13 amino acids. The CDR3 here is CASSLRGKVEAFF. The CDR3 nucleotides are TGTGCCAGCAGCCTCAGGGGGAAGGTTGAAGCTTTCTTT. The whole variable domain, filled in from reference TRBV14 and TRBJ1-1, reads EAGVTQFPSHSVIEKGQTVTLRCDPISGHDNLYWYRRVMGKEIKFLLHFVKESKQDESGMPNNRFLAERTGGTYSTLKVQPAELEDSGVYFCASSLRGKVEAFFGQGTRLTVV.

The rearrangement joins TRBV18 to TRBJ2-7, with D possibly being TRBD1 (5 bases). Looked up from germline, CDR1 is KGHSH and CDR2 is LQKENI. This CDR3 is built from 14 residues. The V and J ends lost 1 base and 3 bases respectively, with 10 bases between them. Written as DNA, the CDR3 is TGTGCCAGCTCACCACAGGGGAATGGCTACGAGCAGTACTTC. It yields the protein CASSPQGNGYEQYF.

The V call is TRBV6-5, the J call TRBJ1-2, with D perhaps matching TRBD1 (6 bases). Germline CDR1 and CDR2: MNHEY and SVGAGI. This CDR3 contains 14 residues. Trimming removed 2 bases at V and 5 bases at J, with 12 bases between. CDR3 nucleotides: TGTGCCAGCAGTTACAAGGCAGGGGCGTATGGCTACACCTTC. This codes for CASSYKAGAYGYTF.

This clone was counted a few times. The V and J genes are TRBV30 and TRBJ2-1; D tentatively fits TRBD1 or TRBD2 (5 bases each). The CDR3 has 14 residues. The V gene's germline CDR1 is GTSNPN and CDR2 SVGIG (reference sequence). The V gene lost 4 bases and the J gene lost 9 bases, with 19 bases spanning the gap. CDR3 sequence reads: CAWNGRDLGGEQFF. The CDR3 DNA follows: TGTGCCTGGAATGGTCGGGACCTCGGTGGTGAGCAGTTCTTC.

This sequence joins TRBV7-2 and TRBJ2-3, with 7 bases that match TRBD1. This CDR3 has 14 residues. V gave up 5 bases and J gave up 3 bases; unmatched junction bases: 5. Germline V gene sequence: CDR1 SGHTA, CDR2 FQGNSA. The CDR3 nucleotides are TGTGCCAGCAGCCTTAGGGGGCCTACAGATACGCAGTATTTT. This codes for CASSLRGPTDTQYF.

The rearrangement links TRBV7-3 to TRBJ2-1, with D maybe TRBD1 (6 bases). This CDR3 comprises 15 residues. Looked up from germline, CDR1 is SGHTA and CDR2 is FQGTGA. Trimming took off 5 bases at V and 1 base at J, with 12 bases between the two ends. The CDR3 is CASSPRQASYNEQFF. CDR3 nucleotides: TGTGCCAGCAGCCCCAGACAGGCGTCCTACAATGAGCAGTTCTTC.

This clone was seen only a few times. V usage is TRBV27 and J usage is TRBJ2-7; 7 bases agree with TRBD1. The CDR3 has 14 residues. Germline trimming cut 1 base from V and 6 bases from J; bases unmatched to any gene: 6. Looked up from germline, CDR1 is MNHEY and CDR2 is SMNVEV (reference sequence). The CDR3 protein is CASSLYTRDSEQYF. In DNA, the CDR3 is TGTGCCAGCAGTTTATACACCCGGGACAGCGAGCAGTACTTC.

This clone was seen once. The chain is built from TRBV5-1 and TRBJ1-5, with D uncertain. The CDR3 has 13 amino acids. V was trimmed by 1 base and J by 4 bases, leaving 6 bases between them. Germline CDR1 reads SGHRS; CDR2 reads YFSETQ. The CDR3 nucleotides are TGCGCCAGCAGCTTGACCGGGAATCAGCCCCAGCATTTT. Residues: CASSLTGNQPQHF.